These 20 T cell receptor beta chains originate from one sample sequenced in a study of shared clonotypes between healthy human individuals. Naive CD8 cells lacked CD45RO, underwent positive selection for CCR7 and left out terminally differentiated effector memory CD45RA+ cells. Assay used: immunoSEQ multiplex PCR; TCRdb lists only in-frame clones, some missing. The sample gives 2 million to 2.5 million clones, about 92% of which show up once; under 2% is in the top ten. Source material: naive CD8+ T cells from PBMCs. The receptors were sampled from a man aged 18 to 30 in good health. Some clones in this sample may be carry-over from other donors' samples.

The V call is TRBV5-4, the J call TRBJ2-7, with a tentative D call TRBD2 (5 bases). Germline V CDR1 and CDR2: SGHNT, YYREEE (reference sequence). Trimming took 3 bases from V and 6 from J, leaving 16 bases between them. The CDR3 loop spans 14 amino acids. This chain's CDR3 is CASSSRRLEGEQYF. The DNA for the CDR3 is TGTGCCAGCAGCTCCCGGAGGCTCGAAGGCGAGCAGTACTTC. The whole variable domain, filled in from reference TRBV5-4 and TRBJ2-7, reads ETGVTQSPTHLIKTRGQQVTLRCSSQSGHNTVSWYQQALGQGPQFIFQYYREEENGRGNFPPRFSGLQFPNYSSELNVNALELDDSALYLCASSSRRLEGEQYFGPGTRLTVT.

About this clone itself: The same CDR3 is also encoded by other DNA sequences in this sample. The J gene is TRBJ2-2, the V gene TRBV6-5; unclear D gene. Germline values: CDR1 MNHEY, CDR2 SVGAGI. Trimming stripped 0 bases from V and 4 bases from J, with 6 bases between. This CDR3 is 14 amino acids long. DNA for the CDR3: TGTGCCAGCAGTTACTCGACGGTCACCGGGGAGCTGTTTTTT. Its protein product is CASSYSTVTGELFF.

This chain joins TRBV9 and TRBJ2-1; D is possibly TRBD2 (6 bases). The CDR3 extends over 16 amino acids. V lost 0 bases and J lost 4, with 14 bases in between. Germline CDR1 is SGDLS and CDR2 is YYNGEE. The DNA of the CDR3 is TGTGCCAGCAGCGTAGATCTGGGGACTCTTTACAATGAGCAGTTCTTC. It yields the protein CASSVDLGTLYNEQFF.

The chain recombines TRBV28 with TRBJ1-5, with D unresolved. The V end lost 7 bases, the J end lost 3 bases, and 16 bases lay between the germline ends. Germline CDR1 reads MDHEN; CDR2 reads SYDVKM. This CDR3 is 15 amino acids long. The CDR3 sequence is CASIWEPNSNQPQHF. Here the CDR3 DNA reads TGTGCCAGCATCTGGGAACCGAATTCCAATCAGCCCCAGCATTTT.

V is TRBV19 and J is TRBJ2-1; 12 bases agree with TRBD2. Germline CDR1 LNHDA, CDR2 SQIVND (reference sequence). The CDR3 contains 18 residues. Unmatched junction bases numbered 8, after V lost 3 bases and J lost 2 bases. CDR3 coding DNA: TGTGCCAGTAGTATGCCCCGGACTAGCGGGGAAACCTACAATGAGCAGTTCTTC. Its protein product is CASSMPRTSGETYNEQFF.

The V and J genes are TRBV19 and TRBJ2-7, with D unclear. Germline V CDR1 and CDR2: LNHDA, SQIVND (reference sequence). V was shortened by 6 bases and J by 6 bases, with 12 bases between the two germline ends. CDR3 length: 12 residues. The CDR3 DNA follows: TGTGCCAGTAGCCTTATGGACCGCGAGCAGTACTTC. This sequence encodes CASSLMDREQYF.

This clone was seen a few times. V and J are TRBV21-1 and TRBJ1-2; the listed D gene, TRBD1, was not tested against the DNA. TRBV21-1 is flagged as a pseudogene. This CDR3 has 15 amino acids. CDR3 region: CASSKEEGQWDGYTF. The CDR3 DNA sequence: TGTGCCAGCAGCAAAGAGGAGGGACAGTGGGATGGCTACACCTTC.

Only a few counts were recorded for this clone. This rearrangement joins TRBV28 to TRBJ1-1; D gene ambiguous. The germline CDR1 and CDR2 sequences are MDHEN and SYDVKM. The length of the CDR3 is 12 residues. Deletions cut 2 bases from V and 4 bases from J, with 5 bases between. The CDR3 DNA sequence: TGTGCCAGCAGTTTAGCGGTCACTGAAGCTTTCTTT. Translating gives CASSLAVTEAFF.

The chain recombines TRBV27 with TRBJ1-2; D is perhaps TRBD1 (5 bases). Per germline, CDR1 MNHEY and CDR2 SMNVEV (reference sequence). V lost 6 bases and J 4 bases, leaving 18 bases between the germline ends. The CDR3 covers 15 residues. The DNA of the CDR3 is TGTGCCAGCAGCCTTGGATGGGGGACGGCCTATGGCTACACCTTC. Its protein is CASSLGWGTAYGYTF.

This chain joins TRBV27 and TRBJ1-2, with D uncertain. The CDR3 consists of 13 residues. V lost 8 bases and J lost 4, with 14 bases in between. From germline, CDR1 is MNHEY and CDR2 SMNVEV (reference sequence). The CDR3 bases are TGTGCCAGCGGTTACTCAGGAGGCTATGGCTACACCTTC. This sequence encodes CASGYSGGYGYTF.

The chain carries TRBV6-6 and TRBJ2-7; D gene unclear. Trimming stripped 8 bases from V and 2 bases from J, with 16 bases between. Germline V gives CDR1 MNHNY, CDR2 SVGAGI (reference sequence). The CDR3 sequence is 14 residues long. The CDR3 is CASAVVGRPYEQYF. Written as DNA, the CDR3 is TGTGCCAGCGCTGTGGTAGGACGGCCCTACGAGCAGTACTTC.

The chain carries TRBV9 and TRBJ1-2; no reliable D call. The CDR3 contains 14 residues. Trimming took off 0 bases at V and 3 bases at J, with 9 bases between the two ends. Germline V CDR1 and CDR2: SGDLS, YYNGEE. CDR3 in DNA: TGTGCCAGCAGCGTAGGGACGGGTCACTATGGCTACACCTTC. Translation: CASSVGTGHYGYTF. The variable domain in full, with the rest retrieved from reference TRBV9 and TRBJ1-2, is DSGVTQTPKHLITATGQRVTLRCSPRSGDLSVYWYQQSLDQGLQFLIQYYNGEERAKGNILERFSAQQFPDLHSELNLSSLELGDSALYFCASSVGTGHYGYTFGSGTRLTVV.

This clone was recorded a few times. V usage is TRBV7-9 and J usage is TRBJ2-7; possibly TRBD2 for D (5 bases). Germline V lookup: CDR1 SEHNR, CDR2 FQNEAQ (reference sequence). With 1 base removed from V and 3 bases from J, the gap between germline ends came to 10 bases. The CDR3 contains 14 residues. The CDR3 spells CASSLVIRDYEQYF. DNA for the CDR3: TGTGCCAGCAGCTTAGTGATTCGGGACTACGAGCAGTACTTC.

The chain combines TRBV28 with TRBJ2-2; the match to TRBD2 covers 12 bases. CDR1 and CDR2 from the germline V gene are MDHEN and SYDVKM. This CDR3 has 16 amino acids. V gave up 5 bases and J gave up 8 bases; unmatched junction bases: 9. This chain's CDR3 is CASSPPATSGSGELFF. The CDR3 DNA sequence: TGTGCCAGCAGTCCACCGGCGACTAGCGGGAGTGGGGAGCTGTTTTTT.

The chain employs TRBV19 and TRBJ2-7, with 9 bases identical to TRBD1. This CDR3 spans 12 amino acids. Germline assignment: CDR1 LNHDA and CDR2 SQIVND (reference sequence). With V trimmed by 9 bases and J by 3 bases, 3 bases remained unmatched. Here the CDR3 reads CARRDRVYEQYF. The CDR3 nucleotides read TGTGCCAGACGGGACAGGGTCTACGAGCAGTACTTC.

As for this clone: This same CDR3 is encoded by further DNA sequences in the sample. V gene TRBV11-2 combines with J gene TRBJ2-7; D is undetermined. The CDR3 contains 14 residues. The ends were cut back, 5 bases at V and 0 bases at J, with 11 bases in the middle. Per germline, CDR1 SGHAT and CDR2 FQNNGV. The CDR3: CASSPLSGSYEQYF. In DNA form, the CDR3 reads TGTGCCAGCAGCCCTTTGAGTGGCTCCTACGAGCAGTACTTC.

The V call is TRBV9, the J call TRBJ2-4, with TRBD2 as a possible D gene (6 bases). This CDR3 contains 15 residues. Deletions cut 7 bases from V and 0 bases from J, with 14 bases between. Germline V gene lookup returns CDR1 SGDLS and CDR2 YYNGEE. This chain's CDR3 is CASSGTGVAKNIQYF. CDR3 DNA: TGTGCCAGCTCGGGCACGGGAGTAGCCAAAAACATTCAGTACTTC. The whole variable domain, remainder taken from reference TRBV9 and TRBJ2-4, is DSGVTQTPKHLITATGQRVTLRCSPRSGDLSVYWYQQSLDQGLQFLIQYYNGEERAKGNILERFSAQQFPDLHSELNLSSLELGDSALYFCASSGTGVAKNIQYFGAGTRLSVL.

Turning to this clone: The identical CDR3 is also encoded by other nucleotide sequences in the sample. The chain is built from TRBV9 and TRBJ2-5; D is uncertain. V was clipped by 0 bases and J by 4 bases, with 4 bases between them. Germline V gene sequence: CDR1 SGDLS, CDR2 YYNGEE. This CDR3 comprises 12 residues. The CDR3 region is CASSVAGETQYF. The CDR3, as DNA: TGTGCCAGCAGCGTAGCGGGAGAGACCCAGTACTTC. The whole variable domain, remainder taken from reference TRBV9 and TRBJ2-5, is DSGVTQTPKHLITATGQRVTLRCSPRSGDLSVYWYQQSLDQGLQFLIQYYNGEERAKGNILERFSAQQFPDLHSELNLSSLELGDSALYFCASSVAGETQYFGPGTRLLVL.

The chain joins TRBV9 to TRBJ1-1; TRBD1 aligns across 7 bases. V was clipped by 3 bases and J by 6 bases; unmatched bases: 5. CDR1 is SGDLS, CDR2 YYNGEE, per germline. The CDR3 is 13 residues long. The CDR3 protein is CASSAGGHAEAFF. CDR3 nucleotides: TGTGCCAGCAGCGCAGGGGGACACGCTGAAGCTTTCTTT.

Points on this clone: Other nucleotide sequences in the sample specify the same CDR3. This chain links TRBV19 with TRBJ1-1; D remains unclear. Trimming shortened V by 1 base and J by 1 base, and 10 bases separated the two germline ends. The length of the CDR3 is 15 residues. Per germline, CDR1 LNHDA and CDR2 SQIVND (reference sequence). The CDR3 here is CASSIARRGNTEAFF. CDR3 DNA sequence: TGTGCCAGTAGTATAGCCCGAAGAGGGAACACTGAAGCTTTCTTT.